These 15 T cell receptor beta chains were sequenced from one sample in a study of shared clonotypes between healthy human individuals. The repertoire was sequenced with immunoSEQ multiplex PCR; TCRdb's copy has only in-frame clones and lacks some. This table has about 2 million clones, roughly 94% appearing once. Input material: naive CD4+ T cells sorted from blood. Described subset: CD45RA+ positively selected. The receptors shown here come from a man younger than 35 in good health.

This clone showed up just a few times. The rearrangement joins TRBV6-5 to TRBJ2-5; TRBD2 matches at 7 bases. Trimming at V came to 5 bases and at J to 6 bases, leaving 12 bases not matched to a gene. CDR3 length: 15 amino acids. CDR1 MNHEY and CDR2 SVGAGI come from the germline V gene. CDR3 loop: CASSRRDYPDKTQYF. CDR3 coding DNA: TGTGCCAGCAGTAGAAGGGACTACCCTGATAAGACCCAGTACTTC.

V and J are TRBV6-4 and TRBJ2-3, with 9 bases fitting TRBD2. With 7 bases clipped from V and 5 bases from J, the junction kept 7 bases outside the gene matches. The CDR3 has 14 amino acids. Germline lookup yields CDR1 MRHNA and CDR2 SNTAGT. CDR3 sequence reads: CASTPKLAGDTQYF. The CDR3 DNA reads TGTGCCAGCACTCCAAAACTAGCGGGAGATACGCAGTATTTT.

CDR3 in DNA: TGTGCCAGTAGTATAGTTCGGGGCGCTGGGGATAATTCACCCCTCCACTTT. Translating it yields CASSIVRGAGDNSPLHF. This chain uses TRBV19 with TRBJ1-6; D is possibly TRBD1 (5 bases). The CDR3 has 17 residues. The ends were cut back, 1 base at V and 5 bases at J, with 15 bases in the middle. CDR1 is LNHDA, CDR2 SQIVND, per germline (reference sequence).

The chain recombines TRBV15 with TRBJ1-5; D is unresolved. Between the trimmed V and J ends, which lost 0 bases and 3 bases, there was a span of 9 bases. The germline CDR1 and CDR2 sequences are LNHNV and YYDKDF (reference sequence). The length of the CDR3 is 15 residues. CDR3 sequence reads: CATSRDLGPNQPQHF. CDR3 DNA sequence: TGTGCCACCAGCAGAGATCTCGGGCCCAATCAGCCCCAGCATTTT.

Written as DNA, the CDR3 is TGTGCCAGCAGGACTGACACCTCAACTAATGAAAAACTGTTTTTT. It codes for CASRTDTSTNEKLFF. The chain has TRBV6-4 and TRBJ1-4, with unresolved D. CDR3 size: 15 residues. V was pared by 6 bases and J by 0 bases, with 11 bases between. CDR1 and CDR2 from the germline V gene are MRHNA and SNTAGT.

To note about this clone: This CDR3 is also generated by other DNA sequences in the sample. This chain joins TRBV29-1 and TRBJ2-5; weak D call: TRBD2 (7 bases). The CDR3 sequence is 13 residues long. The germline CDR1 and CDR2 sequences are SQVTM and ANQGSEA. V shed 2 bases and J shed 4 bases, with 11 bases lying between them. This chain's CDR3 is CSVERGAGETQYF. The CDR3 DNA reads TGCAGCGTTGAACGGGGGGCAGGAGAGACCCAGTACTTC. The full variable domain, its missing parts supplied by reference TRBV29-1 and TRBJ2-5, is SAVISQKPSRDICQRGTSLTIQCQVDSQVTMMFWYRQQPGQSLTLIATANQGSEATYESGFVIDKFPISRPNLTFSTLTVSNMSPEDSSIYLCSVERGAGETQYFGPGTRLLVL.

J is TRBJ2-6 and V is TRBV28; D unresolved. Germline lookup yields CDR1 MDHEN and CDR2 SYDVKM. Between the trimmed V and J ends, which lost 5 bases and 2 bases, there was a span of 16 bases. CDR3 length: 17 residues. The CDR3 spells CASSIILGSTGANVLTF. CDR3 coding DNA: TGTGCCAGCAGTATCATTCTGGGTAGTACTGGGGCCAACGTCCTGACTTTC.

The genes are TRBV5-1 and TRBJ2-1; tentatively, D is TRBD2 (6 bases). The CDR3 contains 17 residues. Trimming shortened V by 6 bases and J by 0 bases, and 19 bases separated the two germline ends. The germline V gene has CDR1 SGHRS and CDR2 YFSETQ. The CDR3 here is CASTSVGGGSSYNEQFF. Written as DNA, the CDR3 is TGCGCCAGCACCTCCGTGGGGGGAGGAAGCTCCTACAATGAGCAGTTCTTC.

The chain has TRBV7-9 and TRBJ2-7, with D hard to call. CDR1 SEHNR and CDR2 FQNEAQ come from the germline V gene (reference sequence). V lost 4 bases, J lost 9 bases, and 13 bases lay in between. CDR3 length: 12 residues. The CDR3 nucleotides read TGTGCCAGCAGCTCTTTTGAGGACGGGCAGTACTTC. Protein product: CASSSFEDGQYF.

J is TRBJ2-7 and V is TRBV28; 12 nucleotides match TRBD2. After removal of 6 bases from V and 6 bases from J, the junction contained 6 bases not matched to a gene. This CDR3 comprises 14 residues. Germline assignment: CDR1 MDHEN and CDR2 SYDVKM. CDR3 in DNA: TGTGCCAGCAGACCTAGCGGGAGGGCAGGCGAGCAGTACTTC. As protein: CASRPSGRAGEQYF.

V is TRBV6-6 and J is TRBJ2-3; D is unresolved. V lost 5 bases and J lost 5, with 17 bases in between. Germline assignment: CDR1 MNHNY and CDR2 SVGAGI (reference sequence). The CDR3 is made up of 15 amino acids. CDR3 in amino acids: CASSPLSKGEDTQYF. The CDR3 nucleotides are TGTGCCAGCAGTCCCCTCTCCAAAGGAGAAGATACGCAGTATTTT.

In the case of this clone: This clone may be a read error of a much larger clone one base away. Other nucleotide sequences from this sample produce the same CDR3. V is TRBV30 and J is TRBJ2-7; the D gene is possibly TRBD2 (6 bases). From germline, CDR1 is GTSNPN and CDR2 SVGIG (reference sequence). Trimming took 1 base from V and 4 from J, leaving 20 bases between them. This CDR3 is built from 16 residues. The CDR3 DNA follows: TGTGCCTGGAGTGACCGGGACTCCTTCCGGGAATACGAGCAGTACTTC. Protein product: CAWSDRDSFREYEQYF.

This clone has just one count. The CDR3 loop is CASSLGPGTDTQYF. CDR3 in DNA: TGTGCCAGCAGCTTAGGTCCCGGCACAGATACGCAGTATTTT. The chain employs TRBV11-2 and TRBJ2-3; D is undetermined. The germline CDR1 and CDR2 sequences are SGHAT and FQNNGV. The V and J ends lost 1 base and 1 base respectively, with 6 bases between them. The CDR3 covers 14 residues. The full variable domain, with the rest looked up from reference TRBV11-2 and TRBJ2-3, is EAGVAQSPRYKIIEKRQSVAFWCNPISGHATLYWYQQILGQGPKLLIQFQNNGVVDDSQLPKDRFSAERLKGVDSTLKIQPAKLEDSAVYLCASSLGPGTDTQYFGPGTRLTVL.

The chain recombines TRBV4-1 with TRBJ2-3, with 7 nucleotides matching TRBD2. This CDR3 has 15 amino acids. In germline, CDR1 is MGHRA, CDR2 YSYEKL. Unmatched junction bases numbered 5, after V lost 4 bases and J lost 1 base. CDR3 in amino acids: CASSPRSGGTDTQYF. The CDR3 DNA reads TGCGCCAGCAGCCCCAGGAGCGGGGGCACAGATACGCAGTATTTT.

The chain has TRBV5-5 and TRBJ1-3; D not certain. Per germline, CDR1 SGHKS and CDR2 YYEKEE (reference sequence). CDR3 length: 13 amino acids. Trimming stripped 4 bases from V and 1 base from J, with 6 bases between. The CDR3 sequence: CASSLGSGNTIYF. CDR3 sequence (DNA): TGTGCCAGCAGCCTGGGATCTGGAAACACCATATATTTT.